The 3 T cell receptor beta chains below were found in one sample sequenced in a study of early T cells in non-severe SARS-CoV-2 infection. From the 5' RACE reads, TCRdb called clonotypes with MiXCR, one entry per CDR3 protein. The table records 30,000 or so distinct CDR3 sequences, about 5.8% of them present only once. The sequencing input was whole blood. The receptors derive from an adult who was a healthcare worker with PCR-confirmed SARS-CoV-2 infection or an uninfected control (not recorded which).

The V and J genes are TRBV12-3 or TRBV12-4 and TRBJ2-2, with D hard to call. The V and J ends lost 3 bases and 5 bases respectively, with 4 bases between them. There are 12 residues in the CDR3. CDR3 sequence (DNA): TGTGCCAGCAGTTTGGGTACCGGGGAGCTGTTTTTT. The encoded protein is CASSLGTGELFF.

The chain recombines TRBV7-9 with TRBJ2-6; D uncertain. The germline CDR1 and CDR2 sequences are SEHNR and FQNEAQ (reference sequence). Trimming shortened V by 4 bases and J by 0 bases, and 7 bases separated the two germline ends. This CDR3 is 15 amino acids long. CDR3 sequence (DNA): TGTGCCAGCAGCTCCCCACGCTCTGGGGCCAACGTCCTGACTTTC. This gives the protein CASSSPRSGANVLTF. Using reference TRBV7-9 and TRBJ2-6 for the parts outside the CDR3, the full variable domain is DTGVSQNPRHKITKRGQNVTFRCDPISEHNRLYWYRQTLGQGPEFLTYFQNEAQLEKSRLLSDRFSAERPKGSFSTLEIQRTEQGDSAMYLCASSSPRSGANVLTFGAGSRLTVL.

Ten or more counts support this clonotype. The rearrangement links TRBV20-1 to TRBJ2-7; D possibly corresponds to TRBD2 (7 bases). The CDR3 runs 14 residues. Germline V CDR1 and CDR2: DFQATT, SNEGSKA (reference sequence). Trimming took 0 bases from V and 4 from J, leaving 13 bases between them. The CDR3 nucleotides read TGCAGTGCTAGAGAAGGGGGAGGGTCTTACGAGCAGTACTTC. This codes for CSAREGGGSYEQYF.